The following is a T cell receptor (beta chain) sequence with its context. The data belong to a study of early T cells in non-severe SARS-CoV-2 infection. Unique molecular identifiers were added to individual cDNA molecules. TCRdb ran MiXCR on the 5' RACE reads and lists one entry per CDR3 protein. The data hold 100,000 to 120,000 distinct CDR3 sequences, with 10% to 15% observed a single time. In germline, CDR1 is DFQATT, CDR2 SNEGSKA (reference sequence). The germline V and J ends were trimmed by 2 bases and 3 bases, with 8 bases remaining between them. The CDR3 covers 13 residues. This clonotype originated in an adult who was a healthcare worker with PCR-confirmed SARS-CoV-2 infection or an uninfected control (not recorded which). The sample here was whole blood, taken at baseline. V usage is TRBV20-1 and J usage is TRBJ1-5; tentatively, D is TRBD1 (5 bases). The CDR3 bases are TGCAGTGCTAGAAGGGACTTCAATCAGCCCCAGCATTTT. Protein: CSARRDFNQPQHF.